These 32 T cell receptor beta chains were sequenced from one sample in a study of CD8 T cells in ankylosing spondylitis. TCRdb re-analysed the 5' RACE reads in MiXCR, keeping a single row per CDR3 protein. The sample contains 150,000 to 200,000 distinct CDR3 sequences, roughly 13% of which appear only once. Sequenced sample: blood, either unsorted or a sorted T cell fraction (not recorded which). The receptors come from a female donor with ankylosing spondylitis or in good health (not recorded which).

The table lists this clonotype with many counts. The rearrangement uses TRBV6-2 or TRBV6-3 and TRBJ2-7; 7 bases map to TRBD1. CDR3 size: 14 residues. Germline CDR1 reads MNHEY; CDR2 reads SVGEGT. The J segment lost 1 base and the V segment lost 9 bases, leaving 9 bases of the junction unmatched. The CDR3 DNA is TGTGCCAGTTCAGGCTCGGGACAGTCCTACGAGCAGTACTTC. It codes for CASSGSGQSYEQYF.

This clonotype has just a few counts. The V call is TRBV4-1, the J call TRBJ2-7; 8 bases fit TRBD2. The CDR3 is 15 amino acids. Germline trimming cut 2 bases from V and 0 bases from J; bases unmatched to any gene: 3. Germline loops: CDR1 MGHRA, CDR2 YSYEKL. CDR3 protein: CASSQLAGLSYEQYF. The CDR3 DNA reads as TGCGCCAGCAGCCAACTAGCGGGCCTCTCCTACGAGCAGTACTTC.

This clonotype was observed at least ten times. The chain combines TRBV5-1 with TRBJ2-5; D is undetermined. The V gene lost 2 bases and the J gene lost 3 bases, with 11 bases spanning the gap. CDR1 and CDR2 from the germline V gene are SGHRS and YFSETQ. This CDR3 is built from 14 residues. In DNA, the CDR3 is TGCGCCAGCAGCTTAGCGCGAGAAAAAGAGACCCAGTACTTC. Its translation is CASSLAREKETQYF.

This clonotype was observed at least ten times. The chain combines TRBV15 with TRBJ1-4; D is unclear. The V end lost 11 bases, the J end lost 1 base, and 17 bases lay between the germline ends. The CDR3 contains 15 residues. Looked up from germline, CDR1 is LNHNV and CDR2 is YYDKDF (reference sequence). The CDR3 nucleotides read TGTGCCTCGAGCCGAAAGGCAGGAACTAATGAAAAACTGTTTTTT. Protein: CASSRKAGTNEKLFF.

This clonotype was seen repeatedly, ten times or more. The chain recombines TRBV12-3 or TRBV12-4 with TRBJ2-1, with TRBD2 matching over 10 bases. The junction had 8 bases not matched to a gene; V was cut back by 5 bases and J by 1 base. The CDR3 runs to 17 residues. CDR3 amino acids: CASSALPSGSSYNEQFF. In DNA, the CDR3 is TGTGCCAGCAGTGCTCTTCCTAGCGGGAGTTCCTACAATGAGCAGTTCTTC.

A remark on this clonotype: A much larger clone differs by one base, so this may be a read error. The genes are TRBV3-1 and TRBJ2-3, with 10 bases aligning to TRBD2. Germline CDR1 reads LGHDT; CDR2 reads YNNKEL (reference sequence). CDR3 length: 17 amino acids. The CDR3 here is CASCQDTAGGMSDTQYF. In DNA, the CDR3 is TGTGCCAGCTGCCAAGATACAGCGGGAGGGATGTCAGATACGCAGTATTTT.

This clonotype appeared a few times. The chain carries TRBV4-3 and TRBJ2-1, with D unresolved. Germline CDR1 LGHNA, CDR2 YSLEER. The CDR3 is made up of 14 amino acids. The V and J ends lost 1 base and 10 bases respectively, with 14 bases between them. The CDR3 is CASSQGTGYTEQFF. In DNA, the CDR3 is TGCGCCAGCAGCCAAGGGACCGGGTACACGGAGCAGTTCTTC.

The table lists this clonotype with many counts. This chain uses TRBV6-2 or TRBV6-3 with TRBJ1-1; no clear D gene. Trimming took 7 bases from V and 0 from J, leaving 12 bases between them. The germline gives CDR1 MNHEY, CDR2 SVGEGT. The CDR3 loop spans 14 amino acids. The CDR3 is CASTGTLMNTEAFF. In DNA, the CDR3 is TGTGCCAGCACCGGCACCCTCATGAACACTGAAGCTTTCTTT.

This clonotype was recorded a few times. The chain joins TRBV28 to TRBJ1-2; 8 nucleotides match TRBD1. The junction had 7 bases not matched to a gene; V was cut back by 6 bases and J by 13 bases. Germline CDR1 MDHEN, CDR2 SYDVKM. CDR3 length: 11 amino acids. CDR3 protein: CASSSPRGPTF. Here the CDR3 DNA reads TGTGCCAGCAGCTCTCCCAGGGGGCCCACCTTC.

This clonotype has a count of ten or more. CDR3 sequence: CASGGSTDTQYF. The CDR3 coding sequence is TGTGCCTCTGGGGGGAGCACAGATACGCAGTATTTT. This rearrangement joins TRBV28 to TRBJ2-3; tentatively, D is TRBD2 (6 bases). V was trimmed by 11 bases and J by 0 bases, leaving 9 bases between them. Germline loops: CDR1 MDHEN, CDR2 SYDVKM. The CDR3 totals 12 residues.

This clonotype came up many times. The chain couples TRBV7-3 to TRBJ2-3, with TRBD2 matching over 11 bases. The CDR3 totals 15 residues. The germline CDR1 and CDR2 sequences are SGHTA and FQGTGA. Trimming at V came to 5 bases and at J to 5 bases, leaving 6 bases not matched to a gene. In DNA form, the CDR3 reads TGTGCCAGCAGCGCAACTAGCGGGAGTGGAGATACGCAGTATTTT. Translated: CASSATSGSGDTQYF.

This clonotype was seen ten or more times. The V and J genes are TRBV6-5 and TRBJ2-3; D is possibly TRBD2 (5 bases). Germline assignment: CDR1 MNHEY and CDR2 SVGAGI. V lost 2 bases to trimming and J lost 0 bases, with 9 bases between them. The CDR3 contains 15 residues. The CDR3 spells CASSYERYSTDTQYF. The CDR3 DNA follows: TGTGCCAGCAGTTACGAGCGGTATAGCACAGATACGCAGTATTTT.

In this sample, this clonotype turned up many times. The chain has TRBV4-3 and TRBJ2-4; TRBD1 might be the D (7 bases). The V gene's germline CDR1 is LGHNA and CDR2 YSLEER. There are 17 residues in the CDR3. V lost 0 bases and J lost 2, with 14 bases in between. The CDR3 DNA reads TGCGCCAGCAGCCAAGATCCCGCAGGGGGGACCAAAAACATTCAGTACTTC. It specifies CASSQDPAGGTKNIQYF.

In this sample, this clonotype turned up many times. V is TRBV2 and J is TRBJ2-2, with TRBD2 matching 10 bases. The CDR3 consists of 15 residues. Germline V CDR1 and CDR2: SNHLY, FYNNEI. Trimming cost V 4 bases and J 4 bases; bases outside gene matches: 3. CDR3 DNA: TGTGCCAGCAGTGGGACTAGCGGAGCCACCGGGGAGCTGTTTTTT. Its protein product is CASSGTSGATGELFF.

This clonotype was seen ten or more times. The chain carries TRBV20-1 and TRBJ1-4; 9 nucleotides match TRBD1. V shed 5 bases, J shed 6 bases, and the junction held 4 bases outside the gene matches. The CDR3 has 13 residues. Germline V gene sequence: CDR1 DFQATT, CDR2 SNEGSKA (reference sequence). CDR3 sequence reads: CSALRTGDEKLFF. The CDR3 coding sequence is TGCAGTGCTCTTCGGACAGGGGATGAAAAACTGTTTTTT.

There are many counts of this clonotype. The V call is TRBV20-1, the J call TRBJ1-3, with TRBD1 as a possible D gene (6 bases). V was clipped by 5 bases and J by 3 bases, with 14 bases between them. The germline gives CDR1 DFQATT, CDR2 SNEGSKA (reference sequence). The CDR3 runs 14 residues. CDR3 amino acids: CSAPDSNLGNTIYF. CDR3 in DNA: TGCAGTGCTCCGGACAGCAACCTTGGAAACACCATATATTTT.

This clonotype was seen a handful of times. CDR3 in DNA: TGTGCCAGCGGTCAGGGCATGACCGATTATCAGCCCCAGCATTTT. Translated: CASGQGMTDYQPQHF. This chain links TRBV2 with TRBJ1-5; TRBD1 is a possible D gene (5 bases). CDR1 is SNHLY, CDR2 FYNNEI, per germline. The CDR3 covers 15 residues. Trimming removed 8 bases from V and 5 bases from J, with 19 bases in between.

There are many counts of this clonotype. J is TRBJ2-5 and V is TRBV7-2, with D hard to call. Trimming shortened V by 5 bases and J by 2 bases, and 3 bases separated the two germline ends. The length of the CDR3 is 11 residues. The germline V gene has CDR1 SGHTA and CDR2 FQGNSA. The CDR3 region is CASSAQETQYF. The CDR3 nucleotides read TGTGCCAGCAGCGCTCAAGAGACCCAGTACTTC. The variable domain in full, completed from reference TRBV7-2 and TRBJ2-5, reads GAGVSQSPSNKVTEKGKDVELRCDPISGHTALYWYRQSLGQGLEFLIYFQGNSAPDKSGLPSDRFSAERTGGSVSTLTIQRTQQEDSAVYLCASSAQETQYFGPGTRLLVL.

The genes are TRBV20-1 and TRBJ2-5; D unresolved. This CDR3 comprises 12 residues. Germline CDR1 DFQATT, CDR2 SNEGSKA (reference sequence). Trimming took off 7 bases at V and 5 bases at J, with 14 bases between the two ends. The CDR3 DNA sequence: TGCAGTGTCATTTGGGTCGGGGAGACCCAGTACTTC. Amino acids: CSVIWVGETQYF.

The chain uses TRBV24-1 and TRBJ2-7; possibly TRBD2 for D (5 bases). Germline V gives CDR1 KGHDR, CDR2 SFDVKD. The length of the CDR3 is 13 residues. V lost 7 bases and J lost 2, with 11 bases in between. The CDR3 protein is CATSPGIPYEQYF. The DNA of the CDR3 is TGTGCCACCAGCCCGGGGATCCCCTACGAGCAGTACTTC.

This clonotype was seen many times. The CDR3, as DNA: TGCAGTGCTAGAGAGATATTAGCGAACACCGGGGAGCTGTTTTTT. Its translation: CSAREILANTGELFF. V usage is TRBV20-1 and J usage is TRBJ2-2; the D is unclear. CDR1 DFQATT and CDR2 SNEGSKA come from the germline V gene (reference sequence). CDR3 length equals 15 residues. The germline V and J ends were trimmed by 0 bases and 0 bases, with 8 bases remaining between them.

This clonotype was observed a few times. The chain carries TRBV12-3 or TRBV12-4 and TRBJ2-3, with D possibly TRBD2 on 5 matching bases. This CDR3 spans 13 amino acids. Trimming shortened V by 6 bases and J by 7 bases, and 14 bases separated the two germline ends. Here the CDR3 reads CASSPGDSYTQYF. The DNA of the CDR3 is TGTGCCAGCAGCCCCGGGGATAGCTATACGCAGTATTTT.

Written as DNA, the CDR3 is TGTGCCAGCAGGTACAGCGGGTCTGATTTGGAGCAGTACTTC. This translates into CASRYSGSDLEQYF. This rearrangement joins TRBV7-9 to TRBJ2-7, with D tentatively TRBD2 (6 bases). The CDR3 extends over 14 amino acids. Deletions cut 6 bases from V and 7 bases from J, with 19 bases between. Germline loops: CDR1 SEHNR, CDR2 FQNEAQ (reference sequence).

Points on this clonotype: A much larger clone differs from this one at a single base, so this may be a read error. The chain combines TRBV20-1 with TRBJ2-1; D call uncertain. CDR1 is DFQATT and CDR2 is SNEGSKA in the germline V gene (reference sequence). CDR3 length: 13 residues. The CDR3 protein is CSARDALFNGQFF. In nucleotides, the CDR3 is TGCAGTGCTAGAGATGCGCTCTTTAATGGGCAGTTCTTC.

The chain joins TRBV4-3 to TRBJ2-7; either TRBD1 or TRBD2 may fit D (5 bases each). V lost 1 base and J 6 bases, leaving 19 bases between the germline ends. The CDR3 sequence is 16 residues long. Germline CDR1 and CDR2: LGHNA and YSLEER. The CDR3 loop is CASSQATLGPSGEQYF. CDR3 bases: TGCGCCAGCAGCCAAGCCACCCTGGGGCCAAGCGGCGAGCAGTACTTC.

The chain links TRBV7-2 to TRBJ1-1; weak D call: TRBD1 (5 bases). Germline loops: CDR1 SGHTA, CDR2 FQGNSA. Trimming took off 8 bases at V and 0 bases at J, with 10 bases between the two ends. This CDR3 comprises 13 residues. The chain's CDR3 is CASGDRLNTEAFF. The CDR3 coding sequence is TGTGCCAGCGGCGACAGACTGAACACTGAAGCTTTCTTT.

The CDR3 spells CASSPTGQGSYEQYF. The CDR3 DNA follows: TGCGCCAGCAGCCCCACGGGACAGGGTTCCTACGAGCAGTACTTC. V gene TRBV5-1 combines with J gene TRBJ2-7, with TRBD1 matching over 9 bases. Germline V lookup: CDR1 SGHRS, CDR2 YFSETQ. The length of the CDR3 is 15 residues. The V gene end was trimmed by 4 bases and the J gene end by 1 base; junction bases not matched to a gene: 6.

Turning to this clonotype: A read error may explain this, as a much larger clone is one base away. The CDR3 DNA reads TGTGCCAGCACCCAACGACTAGCGGGTCAAGAGACCCAGTACTTC. Translation: CASTQRLAGQETQYF. The gene calls are TRBV3-1 and TRBJ2-5; TRBD2 matches 10 bases. This CDR3 has 15 residues. The germline gives CDR1 LGHDT, CDR2 YNNKEL (reference sequence).

This chain joins TRBV11-3 and TRBJ1-1; D remains ambiguous. V was clipped by 2 bases and J by 3 bases, with 10 bases between them. The CDR3 runs 14 residues. The V gene's germline CDR1 is SGHNT and CDR2 YENEEA. The CDR3 loop reads CASSLPQRDTEAFF. The DNA for the CDR3 is TGTGCCAGCAGCTTACCACAGAGAGACACTGAAGCTTTCTTT.

Ten or more counts support this clonotype. This chain links TRBV20-1 with TRBJ2-3, with D possibly matching TRBD2 (6 bases). The CDR3 sequence is 15 residues long. The V and J ends lost 0 bases and 4 bases respectively, with 14 bases between them. The germline gives CDR1 DFQATT, CDR2 SNEGSKA (reference sequence). The CDR3 DNA follows: TGCAGTGCTAGAGAGTGGTTCGGGGGAGCAGATACGCAGTATTTT. Translating gives CSAREWFGGADTQYF.

This clonotype was counted ten times or more. The genes are TRBV6-4 and TRBJ2-2, with 7 bases identical to TRBD2. Per the germline V gene, CDR1 is MRHNA and CDR2 is SNTAGT. V gave up 6 bases and J gave up 6 bases; unmatched junction bases: 4. The CDR3 runs to 13 residues. CDR3 DNA: TGTGCCAGCAGCCGGGGGGAGTCCGGGGAGCTGTTTTTT. Its protein product is CASSRGESGELFF.

This sequence joins TRBV7-8 and TRBJ2-1; no clear D gene. V lost 1 base, J lost 0 bases, and 7 bases lay in between. This CDR3 spans 15 amino acids. Germline CDR1 and CDR2: SGHVS and FQNEAQ. The CDR3 DNA reads TGTGCCAGCAGCTTAGTAGGTTTCTCCTACAATGAGCAGTTCTTC. It specifies CASSLVGFSYNEQFF.